This T cell receptor beta chain stems from a study of blood T cells in healthy people across ages. Study-wide results and limits: PBMCs were not sorted, which prevented a conclusive comparison of naive versus antigen-experienced cells.

Each donor was a healthy Caucasian individual from Russia, aged roughly 6 to 90. In each sample, at least 7 million PBMCs were isolated. Turning to this clonotype: The antigen is undetermined.

With 3 bases removed from V and 7 bases from J, the gap between germline ends came to 12 bases. This CDR3 has 13 amino acids. Germline values: CDR1 DFQATT, CDR2 SNEGSKA (reference sequence). The use of a sample-barcoded 5' primer and a J-beta primer mix characterized a second PCR of about 6 to 11 cycles. Paired-end reads containing CDR3 totaled no fewer than 2.5 million for each sample. TCRdb reprocessed the 5' RACE reads with MiXCR, giving one entry per CDR3 protein. The sample consists of hundreds of thousands of distinct CDR3 sequences, about 42% of them appearing once. The material sequenced was blood. The gene calls are TRBV20-1 and TRBJ1-4; D may be TRBD1 (6 bases). This receptor was obtained from a man between 60 and 75 years old in good health. CDR3 coding DNA: TGCAGTGCTAGGACAGGTAGAGGTGAAAAACTGTTTTTT. It encodes CSARTGRGEKLFF.